Listed below are T cell receptor beta chains from one sample, sequenced in a study of cytomegalovirus exposure and HLA in healthy donors. Profiled with immunoSEQ multiplex PCR; TCRdb holds only in-frame clones, not every one. The sample has some 150,000 clones, more than 70% seen once; the top ten hold almost 3%. The sample was PBMCs. These receptors were obtained from a man aged 18 to 29 in good health and CMV-seronegative. CDR3s include the opening cysteine and the closing phenylalanine or tryptophan. The order of the fields is J gene, V gene, D gene, clone size, CDR3 DNA, CDR3 protein. The D gene is left open where the match is weak. Clone size, where shown, is once, few, many, or a class for clones that have expanded.

J: TRBJ1-6
V: TRBV5-5
D: -
size: -
DNA: TGTGCCAGCAGCTGGGCGGGGTCACCCCTCCACTTT
CDR3: CASSWAGSPLHF

J: TRBJ1-3
V: TRBV6-5
D: -
size: -
DNA: TGTGCCAGCACAGGCTTCGATCCCGGAAACACCATATATTTT
CDR3: CASTGFDPGNTIYF

J: TRBJ1-5
V: TRBV27
D: TRBD1
size: once
DNA: TGTGCCAGCAGTCGGGGACAGTTCAATCAGCCCCAGCATTTT
CDR3: CASSRGQFNQPQHF

J: TRBJ2-7
V: TRBV27
D: -
size: -
DNA: TGTGCCAGCGGCACCTCCTACGAGCAGTACTTC
CDR3: CASGTSYEQYF

J: TRBJ2-7
V: TRBV6-5
D: -
size: -
DNA: TGTGCCACGCATACTGGCTCCTACGAGCAGTACTTC
CDR3: CATHTGSYEQYF

J: TRBJ1-1
V: TRBV28
D: -
size: -
DNA: TGTGCCAGCAGTTTTCGGGGACTTAACACTGAAGCTTTCTTT
CDR3: CASSFRGLNTEAFF

J: TRBJ1-2
V: TRBV20-1
D: -
size: -
DNA: TGCAGTGCTCCAGGGGACTATGGCTACACCTTC
CDR3: CSAPGDYGYTF

J: TRBJ2-3
V: TRBV27
D: TRBD2
size: -
DNA: TGTGCCAGCAGTTACCCTAGCGGTAGCACAGATACGCAGTATTTT
CDR3: CASSYPSGSTDTQYF

J: TRBJ2-4
V: TRBV7-7
D: -
size: -
DNA: TGTGCTAGCAGCCCAGGGGCCAGGGCGGAAAACATTCAGTACTTC
CDR3: CASSPGARAENIQYF

J: TRBJ1-5
V: TRBV18
D: TRBD1
size: -
DNA: TGTGCCAGCTCATCCCAGGGGGTTGGCAATCAGCCCCAGCATTTT
CDR3: CASSSQGVGNQPQHF

J: TRBJ1-1
V: TRBV7-8
D: -
size: -
DNA: TGTGCCAGCAGCTTAGAGGTCGGAGGCATTGCGGGCACTGAAGCTTTCTTT
CDR3: CASSLEVGGIAGTEAFF

J: TRBJ2-7
V: TRBV19
D: TRBD2
size: -
DNA: TGTGCCAGTAGTGTCGGCGGGAGGGGTTTCTACGAGCAGTACTTC
CDR3: CASSVGGRGFYEQYF

J: TRBJ2-5
V: TRBV2
D: TRBD2
size: -
DNA: TGTGCCAGCAGAAATCTAGCGGGAGGATTAGAGACCCAGTACTTC
CDR3: CASRNLAGGLETQYF

J: TRBJ1-3
V: TRBV28
D: -
size: -
DNA: TGTGCCAGCCACCCTCTGGGGAGCTCTGGAAACACCATATATTTT
CDR3: CASHPLGSSGNTIYF

J: TRBJ2-3
V: TRBV5-5
D: -
size: -
DNA: TGTGCCAGCAGCTTTCCTGGGCGCACAGATACGCAGTATTTT
CDR3: CASSFPGRTDTQYF

J: TRBJ1-4
V: TRBV28
D: -
size: -
DNA: TGTGCCAGCAGTGACAGCGCAACTAATGAAAAACTGTTTTTT
CDR3: CASSDSATNEKLFF

J: TRBJ1-5
V: TRBV4-1
D: -
size: -
DNA: TGCGCCAGCAGCCAAGAGGGGCTGGGGCAGCCCCAGCATTTT
CDR3: CASSQEGLGQPQHF

J: TRBJ2-5
V: TRBV6-6
D: -
size: -
DNA: TGTGCCAGCGGCGAACAGGGCAGAGAGACCCAGTACTTC
CDR3: CASGEQGRETQYF

J: TRBJ1-6
V: TRBV7-9
D: TRBD1
size: once
DNA: TGTGCCAGCAGCTTAGAAGGGGGCGGGACACCCCTCCACTTT
CDR3: CASSLEGGGTPLHF

J: TRBJ2-7
V: TRBV28
D: -
size: -
DNA: TGTGCCAGCAGTGGAGGAGCGGAGACCTACGAGCAGTACTTC
CDR3: CASSGGAETYEQYF

J: TRBJ2-1
V: TRBV4-3
D: TRBD2
size: -
DNA: TGCGCCAGCAGCCAAGATCCCCCTAGCGGACCGCAATACAATGAGCAGTTCTTC
CDR3: CASSQDPPSGPQYNEQFF

J: TRBJ1-2
V: TRBV30
D: -
size: -
DNA: TGTGCCTGGAGTGTACCCCTACGGCGGACAGCGGCAAATGGCTACACCTTC
CDR3: CAWSVPLRRTAANGYTF

J: TRBJ2-7
V: TRBV5-6
D: -
size: -
DNA: TGTGCCAGCAGCGGAAGGGGGGGTACATCCTACGAGCAGTACTTC
CDR3: CASSGRGGTSYEQYF

J: TRBJ2-1
V: TRBV15
D: TRBD1
size: -
DNA: TGTGCCACCAGCAGAGTTTTTCGGGTCGGTTATCTGAAGGGACAGGGGTTCTACAATGAGCAGTTCTTC
CDR3: CATSRVFRVGYLKGQGFYNEQFF

J: TRBJ2-1
V: TRBV5-1
D: -
size: -
DNA: TGCGCCAGCAGCCCCCGACGGTCGACAGGACACAATGAGCAGTTCTTC
CDR3: CASSPRRSTGHNEQFF

J: TRBJ2-1
V: TRBV30
D: TRBD2
size: -
DNA: TGTGCCTGGAGTGTAACTAGCGGGGGGTCGAGCTCCTACAATGAGCAGTTCTTC
CDR3: CAWSVTSGGSSSYNEQFF

J: TRBJ2-3
V: TRBV7-2
D: -
size: few
DNA: TGTGCCAGCAGCTTGGCAGATTCCCCTGCAGATACGCAGTATTTT
CDR3: CASSLADSPADTQYF

J: TRBJ1-1
V: TRBV6-5
D: -
size: few
DNA: TGTGCCAGCAGTTACTCCACACTGGGGGGGAAAGCTTTCTTT
CDR3: CASSYSTLGGKAFF

J: TRBJ1-2
V: TRBV25-1
D: -
size: -
DNA: TGTGCCAGCAGTGAATATCAGGGGTTGGCGTATGGCTACACCTTC
CDR3: CASSEYQGLAYGYTF

J: TRBJ1-5
V: TRBV10-2
D: TRBD1
size: -
DNA: TGCGCCAGCACCGCCGGGACAGGGGGCCAGCCCCAGCATTTT
CDR3: CASTAGTGGQPQHF

J: TRBJ2-1
V: TRBV6-5
D: -
size: few
DNA: TGTGCCAGCAGTTCAGGGAACAATGAGCAGTTCTTC
CDR3: CASSSGNNEQFF

J: TRBJ2-3
V: TRBV5-6
D: TRBD2
size: -
DNA: TGTGCCAGCAGCTTGGCCGCTAGCGGGAGGGTCGCGGATACGCAGTATTTT
CDR3: CASSLAASGRVADTQYF

J: TRBJ2-5
V: TRBV19
D: TRBD2
size: -
DNA: TGTGCCAGTACCCCCACCCACGGGAGGGCTGGAGAGACCCAGTACTTC
CDR3: CASTPTHGRAGETQYF

J: TRBJ1-1
V: TRBV19
D: -
size: -
DNA: TGTGCCAGTAGTATAGCCAATACAGGGATGAGTAGTGAAGCTTTCTTT
CDR3: CASSIANTGMSSEAFF

J: TRBJ2-3
V: TRBV5-1
D: TRBD1
size: -
DNA: TGCGCCAGCAGCGTAGGCCAGGGGGCAAAAACAGATACGCAGTATTTT
CDR3: CASSVGQGAKTDTQYF

J: TRBJ2-2
V: TRBV6-5
D: -
size: few
DNA: TGTGCCAGCACAACAACGACAAGAAACACCGGGGAGCTGTTTTTT
CDR3: CASTTTTRNTGELFF

J: TRBJ2-7
V: TRBV29-1
D: TRBD1
size: -
DNA: TGCAGCGTTAAGACAGGGAGTTCCTACGAGCAGTACTTC
CDR3: CSVKTGSSYEQYF

J: TRBJ2-5
V: TRBV7-2
D: -
size: -
DNA: TGTGCCAGCAGCTTAGGATCGGGGTTGGAGACCCAGTACTTC
CDR3: CASSLGSGLETQYF

J: TRBJ1-3
V: TRBV5-4
D: -
size: -
DNA: TGTGCCAGCAGCTTGGCGGGGAACTCTGGAAACACCATATATTTT
CDR3: CASSLAGNSGNTIYF

J: TRBJ2-1
V: TRBV5-6
D: -
size: medium-sized
DNA: TGTGCCAGCCTCCCGATACCGGGGTTGAACAATGAGCAGTTCTTC
CDR3: CASLPIPGLNNEQFF

J: TRBJ2-4
V: TRBV6-1
D: TRBD2
size: -
DNA: TGTGCCAGCAGTGAAAGGCGGGGGGGCACCAAAAACATTCAGTACTTC
CDR3: CASSERRGGTKNIQYF

J: TRBJ2-4
V: TRBV4-1
D: TRBD2
size: -
DNA: TGCGCCAGCAGCCAAGCGCCAGGGACTAGCGGGGATGAGGCCAAAAACATTCAGTACTTC
CDR3: CASSQAPGTSGDEAKNIQYF

J: TRBJ2-1
V: TRBV11-2
D: -
size: -
DNA: TGTGCCAGCAGCTTAATCCAGGGGACCTACAATGAGCAGTTCTTC
CDR3: CASSLIQGTYNEQFF

J: TRBJ2-2
V: TRBV25-1
D: -
size: -
DNA: TGTGCCAGCAGTGTGACAGGGAACACCGGGGAGCTGTTTTTT
CDR3: CASSVTGNTGELFF

J: TRBJ1-2
V: TRBV15
D: -
size: -
DNA: TGTGCCACCAGCAGAGACAGGGACTATGGCTACACCTTC
CDR3: CATSRDRDYGYTF

J: TRBJ1-1
V: TRBV28
D: -
size: -
DNA: TGTGCCAGCAGTTTCAGGCAGGCCGAAGCTTTCTTT
CDR3: CASSFRQAEAFF

J: TRBJ2-7
V: TRBV10-3
D: TRBD1
size: -
DNA: TGTGCCATCAGTTATGACAGGGGAGGCAACGAGCAGTACTTC
CDR3: CAISYDRGGNEQYF

J: TRBJ2-3
V: TRBV5-1
D: -
size: -
DNA: TGCGCCAGCAGCATCGACTCTAGCACAGATACGCAGTATTTT
CDR3: CASSIDSSTDTQYF

J: TRBJ2-3
V: TRBV5-4
D: -
size: -
DNA: TGTGCCAGCAGCTTGGGCCCAGACAGTCCTAGCACAGATACGCAGTATTTT
CDR3: CASSLGPDSPSTDTQYF

J: TRBJ2-7
V: TRBV29-1
D: TRBD2
size: -
DNA: TGCAGCGTTGAAGGGACTAGCGGGATATCCTACGAGCAGTACTTC
CDR3: CSVEGTSGISYEQYF

J: TRBJ2-7
V: TRBV25-1
D: -
size: -
DNA: TGTGCCAGCACCCCTCAGGGTGCCTCCTACGAGCAGTACTTC
CDR3: CASTPQGASYEQYF

J: TRBJ2-2
V: TRBV5-5
D: -
size: -
DNA: TGTGCCAGCAGACAGGGTACCGGGGAGCTGTTTTTT
CDR3: CASRQGTGELFF

J: TRBJ1-5
V: TRBV7-2
D: -
size: -
DNA: TGTGCCAGCAGCGAAGGGGTTGTTATTAGTCAGCCCCAGCATTTT
CDR3: CASSEGVVISQPQHF

J: TRBJ1-3
V: TRBV7-9
D: -
size: -
DNA: TGTGCCAGCAGCTTGGCGGGGAACACCATATATTTT
CDR3: CASSLAGNTIYF